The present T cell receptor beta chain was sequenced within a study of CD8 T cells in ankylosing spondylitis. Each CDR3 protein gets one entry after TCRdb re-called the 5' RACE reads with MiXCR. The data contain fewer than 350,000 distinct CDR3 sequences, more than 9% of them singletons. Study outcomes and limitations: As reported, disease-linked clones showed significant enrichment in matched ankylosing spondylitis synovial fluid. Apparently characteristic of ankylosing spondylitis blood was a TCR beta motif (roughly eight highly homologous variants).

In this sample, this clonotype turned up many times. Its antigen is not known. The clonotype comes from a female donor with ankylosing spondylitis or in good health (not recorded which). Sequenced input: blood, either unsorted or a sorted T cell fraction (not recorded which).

The CDR3 DNA reads as TGTGCCAGCAGTTATAGCGGGAGTTCGTACGAGCAGTACTTC. It encodes CASSYSGSSYEQYF. The rearrangement uses TRBV12-3 or TRBV12-4 and TRBJ2-7, with 9 bases aligning to TRBD2. CDR3 length equals 14 residues. Trimming took 4 bases from V and 4 from J; bases not matched to a gene: 5.